This T cell receptor (beta chain) derives from a study of blood T cell repertoires in COVID-19. The Seattle patients, enrolled during active infection, were followed longitudinally. Measured with immunoSEQ multiplex PCR; TCRdb has only the in-frame clones, and not every one. The data hold about 230,000 clones, with just over 85% observed a single time. The source of this sequence is a man aged 45-65 years with COVID-19, enrolled during active disease. Sequenced: peripheral blood.

The CDR3 region has the DNA TGTGCCAGCAGCGTAGGACCGGGAGATACGCAGTATTTT. It translates to CASSVGPGDTQYF. This chain uses TRBV9 with TRBJ2-3; D uncertain. Per germline, CDR1 SGDLS and CDR2 YYNGEE. The germline V and J ends were trimmed by 0 bases and 5 bases, with 7 bases remaining between them. The CDR3 is 13 amino acids.